Shown below are 3 T cell receptor beta chains from a single sample sequenced in a study of T cell responses to AZD1222 COVID-19 vaccine (TCRdb year 2021). Libraries were made using the immunoSEQ multiplex PCR assay. The clones in this table, taken by TCRdb from immuneACCESS, are in-frame only. Not every clone is retained; where verified, under half of the shortfall comes from an unresolved V gene, and the cause of the rest is unknown. The sample contains roughly 130,000 clones, about 91% of them found a single time. Approximately 2.5% of the sample goes to the ten largest clones. Sample time point, as interpreted from the label and publication: baseline before first vaccination. Sequencing was performed on peripheral blood, taken on day 0 of AZD1222 vaccination. Receptors originate from an adult in good health.

The chain is built from TRBV19 and TRBJ1-2; perhaps TRBD1 as D (6 bases). V lost 0 bases and J lost 4, with 12 bases in between. The CDR3 loop spans 15 amino acids. Germline CDR1 and CDR2: LNHDA and SQIVND (reference sequence). In DNA, the CDR3 is TGTGCCAGTAGTATAGACCGGGGGGCGCTCTATGGCTACACCTTC. Encoded protein: CASSIDRGALYGYTF.

This chain joins TRBV5-1 and TRBJ2-1; 7 bases match TRBD1. V shed 3 bases, J shed 5 bases, and the junction held 11 bases outside the gene matches. Germline CDR1 and CDR2: SGHRS and YFSETQ. The CDR3 has 16 residues. CDR3 sequence reads: CASSSGIGQVHNEQFF. As DNA, the CDR3 is TGCGCCAGCAGCTCCGGAATCGGACAGGTCCACAATGAGCAGTTCTTC. The whole variable domain, filled in from reference TRBV5-1 and TRBJ2-1, reads KAGVTQTPRYLIKTRGQQVTLSCSPISGHRSVSWYQQTPGQGLQFLFEYFSETQRNKGNFPGRFSGRQFSNSRSEMNVSTLELGDSALYLCASSSGIGQVHNEQFFGPGTRLTVL.

The V and J genes are TRBV11-2 and TRBJ1-4; 9 bases line up with TRBD1. Losses at the gene ends were 3 bases for V and 5 bases for J; bases not matched to a gene: 4. This CDR3 spans 15 amino acids. Looked up from germline, CDR1 is SGHAT and CDR2 is FQNNGV. The CDR3 DNA sequence: TGTGCCAGCAGCTTGGGGGGACAGGGAAATGAAAAACTGTTTTTT. Its translation: CASSLGGQGNEKLFF.